This T cell receptor beta chain was obtained from a study of T cell changes during pregnancy in multiple sclerosis. Sequencing used immunoSEQ multiplex PCR; TCRdb keeps in-frame clones, though not all of them. This table holds approximately 70,000 clones, about 90% found once. This CDR3 has 13 amino acids. Losses at the gene ends were 5 bases for V and 2 bases for J; bases not matched to a gene: 2. The germline V gene has CDR1 LNHDA and CDR2 SQIVND (reference sequence). This TCR came from a female donor in good health, enrolled as a control in a pregnancy study. The sequenced sample was peripheral blood, obtained in the first trimester of pregnancy. The chain uses TRBV19 and TRBJ2-7; 8 bases are a match to TRBD1. Here the CDR3 DNA reads TGTGCCAGTAGTCCGGGACAGGCCTACGAGCAGTACTTC. Translating gives CASSPGQAYEQYF.